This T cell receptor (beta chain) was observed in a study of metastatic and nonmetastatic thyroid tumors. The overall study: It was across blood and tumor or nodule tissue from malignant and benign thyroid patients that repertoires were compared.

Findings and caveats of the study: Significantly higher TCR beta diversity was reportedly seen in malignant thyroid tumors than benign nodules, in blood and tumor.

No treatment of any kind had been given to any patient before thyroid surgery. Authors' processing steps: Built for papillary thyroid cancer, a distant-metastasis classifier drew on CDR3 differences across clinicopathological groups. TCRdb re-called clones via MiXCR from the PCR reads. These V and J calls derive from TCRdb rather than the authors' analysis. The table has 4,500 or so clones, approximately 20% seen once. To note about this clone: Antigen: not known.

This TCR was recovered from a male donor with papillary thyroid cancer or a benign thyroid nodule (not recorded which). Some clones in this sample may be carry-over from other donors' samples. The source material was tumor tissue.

The CDR3 nucleotides are TGTGCCAGCAGCCCCCAGATGGGAGATACGCAGTATTTT. It translates to CASSPQMGDTQYF. The gene calls are TRBV9 and TRBJ2-3; D is unresolved. The CDR3 length is 13 residues. Germline values: CDR1 SGDLS, CDR2 YYNGEE. V lost 4 bases and J lost 5, with 11 bases in between.